What follows are 6 T cell receptor beta chains derived from one specimen sequenced in a study of T cells and copy number aberrations in small-cell lung cancer. Assay used: immunoSEQ multiplex PCR; TCRdb lists only in-frame clones, some missing. Of about 6,600 clones in the sample, roughly three quarters were seen once. What was sequenced was normal tissue next to the tumor. The receptor set was obtained from a woman in her 70s with small cell lung cancer. Some clones in this sample may be carry-over from other donors' samples.

Concerning this clone itself: In the same sample, other DNA sequences code for this CDR3. The chain combines TRBV6-5 with TRBJ2-7; 7 nucleotides agree with TRBD2. Germline V gene lookup returns CDR1 MNHEY and CDR2 SVGAGI. V was pared by 5 bases and J by 3 bases, with 7 bases of the junction left unmatched. The CDR3 covers 14 residues. The CDR3 DNA reads as TGTGCCAGCAGTGATGGGCTAGCGGACTACGAGCAGTACTTC. Translating it yields CASSDGLADYEQYF.

The chain carries TRBV7-6 and TRBJ1-5; maybe TRBD1 (5 bases). The V gene's germline CDR1 is SGHVS and CDR2 FNYEAQ. With 1 base removed from V and 6 bases from J, the gap between germline ends came to 7 bases. The CDR3 length is 13 residues. As DNA, the CDR3 is TGTGCCAGCAGCTTAGGGGGGATTCAGCCCCAGCATTTT. As protein: CASSLGGIQPQHF.

The V gene is TRBV28, the J gene TRBJ2-7, with no clear D. Germline-derived CDR1 and CDR2 are MDHEN and SYDVKM. Trimming pared 11 bases from V and 1 base from J, leaving 9 bases between. The CDR3 loop spans 11 amino acids. The DNA for the CDR3 is TGTGCCGCAGGAGCATCCTACGAGCAGTACTTC. Translated: CAAGASYEQYF.

V and J are TRBV29-1 and TRBJ2-2; D gene uncertain. Germline-derived CDR1 and CDR2 are SQVTM and ANQGSEA. Trimming took off 4 bases at V and 1 base at J, with 10 bases between the two ends. The CDR3 consists of 14 residues. The CDR3 protein is CSVASTQNTGELFF. The CDR3, as DNA: TGCAGCGTTGCGAGCACCCAGAACACCGGGGAGCTGTTTTTT.

J is TRBJ2-1 and V is TRBV19; D is possibly TRBD2 (5 bases). Trimming left V 5 bases short and J 8 bases short, with 10 bases between. CDR1 is LNHDA, CDR2 SQIVND, per germline (reference sequence). This CDR3 spans 12 amino acids. The CDR3 loop is CASSDEGHEQFF. The CDR3 DNA sequence: TGTGCCAGTAGTGACGAGGGCCATGAGCAGTTCTTC.

This chain connects TRBV6-1 to TRBJ1-3, with D possibly matching TRBD1 (6 bases). This CDR3 has 14 amino acids. Trimming took off 10 bases at V and 3 bases at J, with 16 bases between the two ends. Germline CDR1 reads MNHNS; CDR2 reads SASEGT. The CDR3, as DNA: TGTGCCACCCACAGGGCTTCGGTTGGAAACACCATATATTTT. This encodes CATHRASVGNTIYF.